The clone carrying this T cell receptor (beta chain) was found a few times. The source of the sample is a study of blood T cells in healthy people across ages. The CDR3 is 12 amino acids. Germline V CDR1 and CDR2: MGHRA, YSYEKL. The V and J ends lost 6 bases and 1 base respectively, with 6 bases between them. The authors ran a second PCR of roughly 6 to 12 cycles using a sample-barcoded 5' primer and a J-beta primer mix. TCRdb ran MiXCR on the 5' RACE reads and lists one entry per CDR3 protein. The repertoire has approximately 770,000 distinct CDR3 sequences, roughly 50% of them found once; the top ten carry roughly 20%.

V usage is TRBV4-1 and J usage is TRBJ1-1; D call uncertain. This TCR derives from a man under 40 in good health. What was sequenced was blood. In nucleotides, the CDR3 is TGCGCCAGCAGTCCAGAGAACACTGAAGCTTTCTTT. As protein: CASSPENTEAFF.